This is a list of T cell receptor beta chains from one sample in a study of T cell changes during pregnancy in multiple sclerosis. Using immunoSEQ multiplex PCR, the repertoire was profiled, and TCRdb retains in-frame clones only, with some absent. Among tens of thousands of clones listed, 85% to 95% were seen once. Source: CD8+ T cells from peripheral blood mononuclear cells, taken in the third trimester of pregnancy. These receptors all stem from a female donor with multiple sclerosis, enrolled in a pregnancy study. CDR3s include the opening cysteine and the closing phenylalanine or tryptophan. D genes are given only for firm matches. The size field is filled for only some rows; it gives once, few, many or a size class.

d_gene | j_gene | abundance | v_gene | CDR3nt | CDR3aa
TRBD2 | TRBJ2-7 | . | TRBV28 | TGTGCCAGCAGCCCGGCGCCCTATTTTAGCGGGAGGGCTTTCTACGAGCAGTACTTC | CASSPAPYFSGRAFYEQYF
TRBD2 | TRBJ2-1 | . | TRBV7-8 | TGTGCCAGCAGCTCCCCCTCCTCCCGGGGCGGGAGTTACAATGAGCAGTTCTTC | CASSSPSSRGGSYNEQFF
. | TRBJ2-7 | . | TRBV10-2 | TGCGCCAGCAGTGAGTACTTCCCCCACGAGCAGTACTTC | CASSEYFPHEQYF
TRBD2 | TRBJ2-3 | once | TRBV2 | TGTGCCAGCAGGACCGGGACTAGGGCAGATACGCAGTATTTT | CASRTGTRADTQYF
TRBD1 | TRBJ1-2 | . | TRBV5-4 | TGTGCCAGCAGCTTGGGGGACAGGGATCCCTTCGGCTACACCTTC | CASSLGDRDPFGYTF
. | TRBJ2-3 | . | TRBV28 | TGTGCCAGCAGTTTTGGGGCTTTAGGGGGCACAGATACGCAGTATTTT | CASSFGALGGTDTQYF
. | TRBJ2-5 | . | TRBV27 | TGTGCCAGCAGTTTATCACGGGATAGGGAGACCCAGTACTTC | CASSLSRDRETQYF
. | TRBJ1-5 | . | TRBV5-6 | TGTGCCAGCAGCTTGGGGGCCCAGGGCAATCAGCCCCAGCATTTT | CASSLGAQGNQPQHF
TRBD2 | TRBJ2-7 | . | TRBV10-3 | TGTGCCATCAGTGAAACCACGGGACTAGCGGACCTATACGAGCAGTACTTC | CAISETTGLADLYEQYF
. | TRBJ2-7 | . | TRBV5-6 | TGTGCCAGCAGCACACAGGGATACGAGCAGTACTTC | CASSTQGYEQYF
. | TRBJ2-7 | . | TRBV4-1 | TGCGCCAGCAGCCAAGTAGCCACGGAGATACACGAGCAGTACTTC | CASSQVATEIHEQYF
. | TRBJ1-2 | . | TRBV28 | TGTGCCAGCAGTTTGGTAGCCTATGGCTACACCTTC | CASSLVAYGYTF
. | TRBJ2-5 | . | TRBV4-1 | TGCGCCAGCAGCCAAGATCTTAGGGAGGAGACCCAGTACTTC | CASSQDLREETQYF
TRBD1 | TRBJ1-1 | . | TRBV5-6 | TGTGCCAGCAGCTTTACAGGGGACACTGAAGCTTTCTTT | CASSFTGDTEAFF
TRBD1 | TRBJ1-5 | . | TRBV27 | TGTGCCAGCAGTCTACTAGGACAGGGGGGGCCTCAGCCCCAGCATTTT | CASSLLGQGGPQPQHF
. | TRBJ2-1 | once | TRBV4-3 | TGCGCCAGCAGCCATTTCCCCCGAAGACAGAGCTCCTACAATGAGCAGTTCTTC | CASSHFPRRQSSYNEQFF
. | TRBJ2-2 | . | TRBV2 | TGTGCCAGCAGGGACTATAACACCGGGGAGCTGTTTTTT | CASRDYNTGELFF
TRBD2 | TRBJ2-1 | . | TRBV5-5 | TGTGCCAGCAGCTTGGGCGGGGGTGAGCAGTTCTTC | CASSLGGGEQFF
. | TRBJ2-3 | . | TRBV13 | TGTGCCAGCAGCTTAGTGGGAGTAGGTACAGATACGCAGTATTTT | CASSLVGVGTDTQYF
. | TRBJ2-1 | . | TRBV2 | TGTGCCAGTGGGGGAGGCAATGAGCAGTTCTTC | CASGGGNEQFF
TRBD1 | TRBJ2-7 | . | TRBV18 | TGTGCCAGCTCAAAGGACAGGTACTCCTACGAGCAGTACTTC | CASSKDRYSYEQYF
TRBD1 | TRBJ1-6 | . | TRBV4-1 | TGCGCCAGCAGCCCCGACAGGGAGTATAATTCACCCCTCCACTTT | CASSPDREYNSPLHF
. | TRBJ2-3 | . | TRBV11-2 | TGTGCCAGCAGCCCCCCAGGCGGCACAGATACGCAGTATTTT | CASSPPGGTDTQYF
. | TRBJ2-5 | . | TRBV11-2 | TGTGCCAGCAGCACAGCCCAAGAGACCCAGTACTTC | CASSTAQETQYF
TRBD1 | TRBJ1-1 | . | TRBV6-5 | TGTGCCAGCAGTTACTCGACAGGGAGGACTGAAGCTTTCTTT | CASSYSTGRTEAFF
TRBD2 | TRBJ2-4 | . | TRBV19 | TGTGCCAGGGGCCTTGGGGTGCGGGAGCCCCAAAAGAACATTCAGTACTTC | CARGLGVREPQKNIQYF
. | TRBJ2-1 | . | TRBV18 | TGTGCCAGCTCACCAGAACGGGAAAGGGAGCAGTTCTTC | CASSPEREREQFF
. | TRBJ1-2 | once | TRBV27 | TGTGCCAGCAGTTTGTCGTCGGGTAATGGCTACACCTTC | CASSLSSGNGYTF
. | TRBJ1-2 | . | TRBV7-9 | TGTGCCAGCAGCTTAGAGCCAGGGTCGAACTATGGCTACACCTTC | CASSLEPGSNYGYTF
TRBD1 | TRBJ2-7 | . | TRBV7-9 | TGTGCCAGCAGCACCCCACAGGGGGGTCCGGGCGAGCAGTACTTC | CASSTPQGGPGEQYF
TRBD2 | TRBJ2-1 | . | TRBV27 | TGTGCCAGCAGTTACTTTTCTCGTAGCGGGATCGAAAATGAGCAGTTCTTC | CASSYFSRSGIENEQFF
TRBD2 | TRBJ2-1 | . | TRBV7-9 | TGTGCCAGCAGCTGGCGGGATAGCGGGATACGTGAGCAGTTCTTC | CASSWRDSGIREQFF
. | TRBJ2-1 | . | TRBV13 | TGTGCCAGCAGCTTAAGACTCTACAATGAGCAGTTCTTC | CASSLRLYNEQFF
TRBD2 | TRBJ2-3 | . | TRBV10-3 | TGTGCCATCAGTGTCGGACTAGACACAGATACGCAGTATTTT | CAISVGLDTDTQYF
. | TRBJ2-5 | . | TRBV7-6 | TGTGCCAGCAGCTTGGGCGTCGCCTCCAAAGGGACCCAGTACTTC | CASSLGVASKGTQYF
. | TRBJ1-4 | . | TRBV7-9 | TGTGCCAGCAGCGGGGAGGAGGTGACTAATGAAAAACTGTTTTTT | CASSGEEVTNEKLFF
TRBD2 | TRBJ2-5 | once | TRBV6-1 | TGTGCCAGCAGTGTCGGGGGCGGGAGGGCCTTAGAGACCCAGTACTTC | CASSVGGGRALETQYF
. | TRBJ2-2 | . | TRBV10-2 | TGCGCCAGCAGTGACCGGGAATCCCTGGGTACCGGGGAGCTGTTTTTT | CASSDRESLGTGELFF
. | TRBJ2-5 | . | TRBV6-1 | TGTGCCAGCAGTGGGCTACAGGGCGTCGGGTCGGAGACCCAGTACTTC | CASSGLQGVGSETQYF
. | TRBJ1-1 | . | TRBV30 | TGTGCCTGGAGTGTACTCCAAGAAGCTTTCTTT | CAWSVLQEAFF
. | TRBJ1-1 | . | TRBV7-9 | TGTGCCAGCAGCTTAGCAGGGGTCACTGAAGCTTTCTTT | CASSLAGVTEAFF
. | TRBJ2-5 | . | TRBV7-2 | TGTGCCAGCAGCTTAGATCAGGGCACAGAGACCCAGTACTTC | CASSLDQGTETQYF
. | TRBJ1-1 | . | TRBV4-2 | TGTGCCAGCAGCCACCGTAACACTGAAGCTTTCTTT | CASSHRNTEAFF
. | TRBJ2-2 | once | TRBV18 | TGTGCCAGCTCGCCTACGGGCGTAGCGCTAACCAACACCGGGGAGCTGTTTTTT | CASSPTGVALTNTGELFF
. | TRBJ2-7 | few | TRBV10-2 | TGCGCCAGCAGCGACAACTGGGGACTGAGCTCCTACGAGCAGTACTTC | CASSDNWGLSSYEQYF
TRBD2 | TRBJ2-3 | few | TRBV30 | TGTGCCTGGAGTGTACCGGGACTAGCGGGATCAGATACGCAGTATTTT | CAWSVPGLAGSDTQYF
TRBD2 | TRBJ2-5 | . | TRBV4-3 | TGCGCCAGCAGCCCTTCTAGCGGGATCGATAAAGAGACCCAGTACTTC | CASSPSSGIDKETQYF
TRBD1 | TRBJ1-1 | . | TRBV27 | TGTGCCAGCAGTCTTAAAAAGGGACAGGGGTACACTGAAGCTTTCTTT | CASSLKKGQGYTEAFF
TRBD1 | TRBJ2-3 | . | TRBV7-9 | TGTGCCAGCAGCTCGAGTGGGACAGGGACCCCCTTGACAGATACGCAGTATTTT | CASSSSGTGTPLTDTQYF
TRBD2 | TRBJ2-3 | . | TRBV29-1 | TGCAGCGTTGAAGGAAGGCCTAGCGGGACGGGAGATACGCAGTATTTT | CSVEGRPSGTGDTQYF
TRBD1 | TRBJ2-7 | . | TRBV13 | TGTGCCAGCAGCAGCCGGGACAGGGGGTTCGAGCAGTACTTC | CASSSRDRGFEQYF
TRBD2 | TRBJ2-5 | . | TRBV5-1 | TGCGCCAGCAGCTTGGCCTCCGGGGGGAATCGGGAGACCCAGTACTTC | CASSLASGGNRETQYF
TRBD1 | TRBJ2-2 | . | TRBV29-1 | TGCAGCGCCGAAGGGACAGGTAACACCGGGGAGCTGTTTTTT | CSAEGTGNTGELFF
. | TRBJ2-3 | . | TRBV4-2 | TGTGCCAGCAGCCAAGATGGAGGGACTAGCACAGATACGCAGTATTTT | CASSQDGGTSTDTQYF
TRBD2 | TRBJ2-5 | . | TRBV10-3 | TGTGCCACGCGGGGGGTTCGAGAGACCCAGTACTTC | CATRGVRETQYF